Each of the 26 T cell receptor beta chains below was sequenced from the same sample in a study of shared clonotypes between healthy human individuals. Data came from immunoSEQ multiplex PCR; TCRdb stores just in-frame clones and leaves some out. The sample lists roughly 1 million clones; around 76% were seen once. Specimen: memory CD4+ T cells sorted from blood. Regarding subset: CD45RA-negative fraction. These receptors all come from a man aged 18-30 years in good health.

The chain joins TRBV6-1 to TRBJ2-7; D is possibly TRBD1 (6 bases). Germline V gives CDR1 MNHNS, CDR2 SASEGT. V gave up 6 bases and J gave up 4 bases, with 13 bases separating them. CDR3 length: 13 residues. The CDR3 reads CASSGVTGYEQYF. In nucleotides, the CDR3 is TGTGCCAGCAGCGGGGTTACAGGGTACGAGCAGTACTTC.

V is TRBV18 and J is TRBJ1-5; D unresolved. The CDR3 totals 15 residues. Germline V lookup: CDR1 KGHSH, CDR2 LQKENI. The V end was cut by 0 bases, the J end by 0 bases, with 6 bases between. The CDR3 reads CASSPPQHSNQPQHF. CDR3 sequence (DNA): TGTGCCAGCTCACCACCACAGCATAGCAATCAGCCCCAGCATTTT.

The chain links TRBV6-1 to TRBJ1-5; 7 bases agree with TRBD1. J lost 2 bases, V lost 2 bases, and 9 bases had no gene match. This CDR3 contains 17 residues. CDR1 is MNHNS, CDR2 SASEGT, per germline. CDR3 protein: CASSERDSKGGNQPQHF. The CDR3, as DNA: TGTGCCAGCAGTGAAAGGGACAGTAAAGGAGGCAATCAGCCCCAGCATTTT.

The chain couples TRBV10-1 to TRBJ2-3, with D unclear. Germline CDR1 is WNHNN and CDR2 is SYGVQD (reference sequence). With 4 bases removed from V and 5 bases from J, the gap between germline ends came to 10 bases. CDR3 size: 13 residues. The CDR3 DNA sequence: TGCGCCAGCAGTGGCCCCGGAGAAGATACGCAGTATTTT. It codes for CASSGPGEDTQYF.

The V and J genes are TRBV19 and TRBJ2-1; 7 bases match TRBD1. The CDR3 is 16 residues long. V was pared by 5 bases and J by 3 bases, with 10 bases of the junction left unmatched. Germline loops: CDR1 LNHDA, CDR2 SQIVND (reference sequence). The CDR3 reads CASSAQGSRFYNEQFF. The CDR3 nucleotides read TGTGCCAGTAGTGCACAGGGGTCGCGGTTCTACAATGAGCAGTTCTTC. Full variable domain (remainder filled in from reference TRBV19 and TRBJ2-1): DGGITQSPKYLFRKEGQNVTLSCEQNLNHDAMYWYRQDPGQGLRLIYYSQIVNDFQKGDIAEGYSVSREKKESFPLTVTSAQKNPTAFYLCASSAQGSRFYNEQFFGPGTRLTVL.

Turning to this clone: The junction does not match germline at one end; this may be a read error. The chain links TRBV18 to TRBJ2-7; a possible D gene is TRBD1 (6 bases). The CDR3 has 15 residues. Germline assignment: CDR1 KGHSH and CDR2 LQKENI. CDR3 in DNA: TGTGCCAGCTCACCAGCGAACAGGGATCCAAGCGAGGAGTACTTC. Translation gives CASSPANRDPSEEYF.

As regards this clone: Other DNA sequences in the same sample also yield this CDR3. The chain has TRBV18 and TRBJ2-7; D is unresolved. Germline loops: CDR1 KGHSH, CDR2 LQKENI. The CDR3 has 12 residues. Trimming stripped 3 bases from V and 4 bases from J, with 7 bases between. The CDR3 bases are TGTGCCAGCTCACCCGAGTCGTACGAGCAGTACTTC. This codes for CASSPESYEQYF.

V gene TRBV30 combines with J gene TRBJ2-1; 13 bases line up with TRBD2. The CDR3 sequence is 19 residues long. Germline CDR1 GTSNPN, CDR2 SVGIG (reference sequence). The J segment lost 3 bases and the V segment lost 2 bases, leaving 13 bases of the junction unmatched. This CDR3 is CAWSFSRTSGSSFYNEQFF. CDR3 nucleotides: TGTGCCTGGAGTTTCTCCCGGACTAGCGGGAGTTCTTTCTACAATGAGCAGTTCTTC. Full variable domain (remainder filled in from reference TRBV30 and TRBJ2-1): SQTIHQWPATLVQPVGSPLSLECTVEGTSNPNLYWYRQAAGRGLQLLFYSVGIGQISSEVPQNLSASRPQDRQFILSSKKLLLSDSGFYLCAWSFSRTSGSSFYNEQFFGPGTRLTVL.

V usage is TRBV6-5 and J usage is TRBJ2-2; D is possibly TRBD2 (5 bases). V was pared by 6 bases and J by 0 bases, with 11 bases between. CDR1 and CDR2 (germline): MNHEY, SVGAGI. This CDR3 has 15 residues. CDR3 coding DNA: TGTGCCAGCAGGCTACTAGAGTCGAACACCGGGGAGCTGTTTTTT. Protein sequence: CASRLLESNTGELFF.

This clone has a handful of counts. This sequence joins TRBV19 and TRBJ1-1; D is unresolved. The V end lost 7 bases, the J end lost 2 bases, and 8 bases lay between the germline ends. The CDR3 consists of 12 residues. Per the germline V gene, CDR1 is LNHDA and CDR2 is SQIVND (reference sequence). CDR3 in DNA: TGTGCCAGTATTGGAGATAACACTGAAGCTTTCTTT. Its translation: CASIGDNTEAFF.

Concerning this clone itself: The sample contains more than one DNA sequence encoding this CDR3. The V call is TRBV29-1, the J call TRBJ1-2; weak D call: TRBD1 (6 bases). Germline CDR1 and CDR2: SQVTM and ANQGSEA. The CDR3 runs to 13 residues. V dropped 3 bases and J dropped 6 bases, with 14 bases sitting between them. In DNA, the CDR3 is TGCAGCGTTGAGCAAGGGGGTTCGAATGGCTACACCTTC. The encoded protein is CSVEQGGSNGYTF.

The chain couples TRBV25-1 to TRBJ1-6; 7 positions agree with TRBD1. Germline CDR1 is MGHDK and CDR2 is SYGVNS. With 3 bases clipped from V and 5 bases from J, the junction kept 4 bases outside the gene matches. The CDR3 is made up of 15 amino acids. The CDR3 sequence: CASSDYRGNNSPLHF. CDR3 in DNA: TGTGCCAGCAGTGATTACAGGGGTAATAATTCACCCCTCCACTTT.

V usage is TRBV7-9 and J usage is TRBJ2-1; 13 positions match TRBD2. After removal of 4 bases from V and 1 base from J, the junction contained 4 bases not matched to a gene. The length of the CDR3 is 17 residues. Germline CDR1 and CDR2: SEHNR and FQNEAQ (reference sequence). This CDR3 is CASSSGLAGVSYNEQFF. The CDR3 region has the DNA TGTGCCAGCAGCTCCGGACTAGCGGGGGTATCCTACAATGAGCAGTTCTTC.

J is TRBJ1-2 and V is TRBV5-5; tentative D call: TRBD1 (6 bases). The V and J ends lost 3 bases and 5 bases respectively, with 17 bases between them. The germline gives CDR1 SGHKS, CDR2 YYEKEE (reference sequence). This CDR3 has 15 amino acids. The CDR3 sequence: CASSSYTGREYGYTF. CDR3 DNA sequence: TGTGCCAGCAGCTCGTATACAGGGAGGGAGTATGGCTACACCTTC. The full variable domain, rest sourced from reference TRBV5-5 and TRBJ1-2, is DAGVTQSPTHLIKTRGQQVTLRCSPISGHKSVSWYQQVLGQGPQFIFQYYEKEERGRGNFPDRFSARQFPNYSSELNVNALLLGDSALYLCASSSYTGREYGYTFGSGTRLTVV.

The table lists this clone with a few counts. The chain recombines TRBV2 with TRBJ2-5; 8 positions match TRBD1. The V gene end was trimmed by 10 bases and the J gene end by 5 bases; junction bases not matched to a gene: 12. CDR1 and CDR2 (germline): SNHLY, FYNNEI. This CDR3 contains 14 residues. The CDR3 reads CAIRGQGPTETQYF. Here the CDR3 DNA reads TGTGCCATCAGGGGGCAGGGACCAACGGAGACCCAGTACTTC.

This clone was detected a few times. This chain joins TRBV11-1 and TRBJ2-1, with TRBD2 identical over 9 bases. The V and J ends lost 6 bases and 7 bases, in that order; junction bases with no gene match: 10. The germline CDR1 and CDR2 sequences are SGHAT and FQDESV (reference sequence). This CDR3 region has 15 residues. DNA for the CDR3: TGTGCCAGCAGGCGCGGGGGGGCCATCGAGAATGAGCAGTTCTTC. It translates to CASRRGGAIENEQFF. Together with reference TRBV11-1 and TRBJ2-1, the CDR3 gives the full variable domain: EAEVAQSPRYKITEKSQAVAFWCDPISGHATLYWYRQILGQGPELLVQFQDESVVDDSQLPKDRFSAERLKGVDSTLKIQPAELGDSAMYLCASRRGGAIENEQFFGPGTRLTVL.

The V and J genes are TRBV28 and TRBJ1-4; D not certain. V was pared by 1 base and J by 12 bases, with 6 bases between. The CDR3 is 11 amino acids. Looked up from germline, CDR1 is MDHEN and CDR2 is SYDVKM. The CDR3 reads CASSLFGELFF. Written as DNA, the CDR3 is TGTGCCAGCAGTTTATTCGGGGAACTGTTTTTT.

As regards this clone: A much larger clone is a single base away; this may be a read error. Within the sample, other DNA sequences also encode this same CDR3. V is TRBV10-2 and J is TRBJ2-7, with no clear D. The CDR3 covers 11 residues. Germline CDR1 and CDR2: WSHSY and SAAADI. The V and J ends lost 2 bases and 4 bases respectively, with 3 bases between them. CDR3 sequence reads: CASSEGYEQYF. Written as DNA, the CDR3 is TGCGCCAGCAGTGAGGGGTACGAGCAGTACTTC.

This chain links TRBV27 with TRBJ1-2; D uncertain. The germline CDR1 and CDR2 sequences are MNHEY and SMNVEV (reference sequence). Between the trimmed V and J ends, which lost 0 bases and 10 bases, there was a span of 9 bases. The CDR3 runs 12 residues. The CDR3 DNA follows: TGTGCCAGCAGTTTATCCGGCAGAGACTACACCTTC. Translated: CASSLSGRDYTF.

J is TRBJ1-1 and V is TRBV11-2; D not resolved. V was trimmed by 3 bases and J by 1 base, leaving 6 bases between them. This CDR3 contains 13 residues. Germline CDR1 and CDR2: SGHAT and FQNNGV. The DNA for the CDR3 is TGTGCCAGCAGCTTGGATTGGAACACTGAAGCTTTCTTT. Its translation is CASSLDWNTEAFF. The variable domain in full, with the rest retrieved from reference TRBV11-2 and TRBJ1-1, is EAGVAQSPRYKIIEKRQSVAFWCNPISGHATLYWYQQILGQGPKLLIQFQNNGVVDDSQLPKDRFSAERLKGVDSTLKIQPAKLEDSAVYLCASSLDWNTEAFFGQGTRLTVV.

The chain uses TRBV11-2 and TRBJ2-3; TRBD2 is a possible D gene (5 bases). The germline V gene encodes CDR1 SGHAT and CDR2 FQNNGV. V lost 6 bases, J lost 6 bases, and 13 bases lay in between. CDR3 length: 13 amino acids. The CDR3 region is CASRLMRGDTQYF. CDR3 sequence (DNA): TGTGCCAGCAGGTTAATGCGAGGGGATACGCAGTATTTT.

This clone was seen only a few times. The J gene is TRBJ1-5, the V gene TRBV30, with TRBD1 matching 7 bases. Germline loops: CDR1 GTSNPN, CDR2 SVGIG (reference sequence). This CDR3 contains 19 residues. The ends lost 3 bases at V and 2 bases at J; junction bases unmatched: 19. Written as DNA, the CDR3 is TGTGCCTGGAGAATGGGGTCCTCGGAGGGGGCGAGGGGCAATCAGCCCCAGCATTTT. Translating gives CAWRMGSSEGARGNQPQHF.

This clone turned up a few times. The gene calls are TRBV11-2 and TRBJ1-1; 9 nucleotides align to TRBD1. The ends lost 7 bases at V and 4 bases at J; junction bases unmatched: 10. The germline gives CDR1 SGHAT, CDR2 FQNNGV. The CDR3 covers 15 residues. The CDR3 bases are TGTGCCAGCACCCTTGGTGGGACAGGGAGCACTGAAGCTTTCTTT. Protein product: CASTLGGTGSTEAFF.

This clone has just one count. This chain links TRBV5-1 with TRBJ2-3; D is unclear. From germline, CDR1 is SGHRS and CDR2 YFSETQ. The V and J ends lost 5 bases and 2 bases respectively, with 12 bases between them. The CDR3 spans 14 residues. The CDR3 sequence is CASSIAIDTDTQYF. CDR3 nucleotides: TGCGCCAGCAGTATTGCAATTGACACAGATACGCAGTATTTT. Together with reference TRBV5-1 and TRBJ2-3, the CDR3 gives the full variable domain: KAGVTQTPRYLIKTRGQQVTLSCSPISGHRSVSWYQQTPGQGLQFLFEYFSETQRNKGNFPGRFSGRQFSNSRSEMNVSTLELGDSALYLCASSIAIDTDTQYFGPGTRLTVL.

This chain joins TRBV2 and TRBJ2-5; 8 bases map to TRBD2. This CDR3 region has 15 residues. The trim removed 3 bases at V and 2 bases at J, leaving 5 bases unmatched. Germline V CDR1 and CDR2: SNHLY, FYNNEI. CDR3 protein: CASSDTSGGQETQYF. The CDR3 DNA follows: TGTGCCAGCAGTGACACTAGCGGAGGTCAAGAGACCCAGTACTTC.

The chain combines TRBV15 with TRBJ2-5, with 12 bases that match TRBD2. Germline CDR1 LNHNV, CDR2 YYDKDF (reference sequence). This CDR3 is 18 amino acids long. V was pared by 1 base and J by 4 bases, with 10 bases of the junction left unmatched. The CDR3 sequence: CATSRGSSGGAGRETQYF. CDR3 in DNA: TGTGCCACCAGCAGAGGGTCTAGCGGGGGGGCCGGTAGAGAGACCCAGTACTTC.